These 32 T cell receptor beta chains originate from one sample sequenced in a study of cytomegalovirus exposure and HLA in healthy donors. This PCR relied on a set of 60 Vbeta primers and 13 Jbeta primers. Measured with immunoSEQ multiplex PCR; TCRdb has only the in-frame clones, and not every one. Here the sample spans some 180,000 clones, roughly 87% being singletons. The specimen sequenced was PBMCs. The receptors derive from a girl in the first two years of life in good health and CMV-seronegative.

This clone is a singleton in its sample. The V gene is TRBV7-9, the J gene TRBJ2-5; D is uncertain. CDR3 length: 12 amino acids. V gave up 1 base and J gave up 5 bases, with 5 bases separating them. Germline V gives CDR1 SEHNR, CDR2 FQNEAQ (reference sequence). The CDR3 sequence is CASSLVRETQYF. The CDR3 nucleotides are TGTGCCAGCAGCTTAGTTCGGGAGACCCAGTACTTC.

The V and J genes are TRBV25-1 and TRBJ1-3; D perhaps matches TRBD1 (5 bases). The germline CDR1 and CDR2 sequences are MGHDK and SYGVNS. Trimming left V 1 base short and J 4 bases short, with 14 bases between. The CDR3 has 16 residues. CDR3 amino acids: CASSESSAGPGNTIYF. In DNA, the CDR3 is TGTGCCAGCAGTGAATCGTCGGCAGGGCCCGGAAACACCATATATTTT.

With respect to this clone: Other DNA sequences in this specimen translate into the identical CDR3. CDR3 bases: TGCGCCATTGAGTGGGGTAGCGGGATTTTAGGAGAGACCCAGTACTTC. Protein: CAIEWGSGILGETQYF. The chain carries TRBV5-1 and TRBJ2-5; 8 bases map to TRBD2. Germline-derived CDR1 and CDR2 are SGHRS and YFSETQ. V shed 9 bases, J shed 4 bases, and the junction held 17 bases outside the gene matches. This CDR3 is built from 16 residues. The full variable domain, in which reference TRBV5-1 and TRBJ2-5 provide the parts outside the CDR3, is KAGVTQTPRYLIKTRGQQVTLSCSPISGHRSVSWYQQTPGQGLQFLFEYFSETQRNKGNFPGRFSGRQFSNSRSEMNVSTLELGDSALYLCAIEWGSGILGETQYFGPGTRLLVL.

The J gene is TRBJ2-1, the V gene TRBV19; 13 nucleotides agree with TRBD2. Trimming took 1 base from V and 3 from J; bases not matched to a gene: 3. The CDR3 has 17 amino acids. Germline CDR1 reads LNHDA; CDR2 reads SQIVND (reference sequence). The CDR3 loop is CASSIGTSGRFYNEQFF. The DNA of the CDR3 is TGTGCCAGTAGTATAGGGACTAGCGGGAGATTCTACAATGAGCAGTTCTTC.

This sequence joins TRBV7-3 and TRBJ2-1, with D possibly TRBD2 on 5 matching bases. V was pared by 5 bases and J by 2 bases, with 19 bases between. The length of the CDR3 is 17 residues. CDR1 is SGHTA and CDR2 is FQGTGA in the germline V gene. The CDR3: CASSPSPPAAAYNEQFF. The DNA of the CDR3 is TGTGCCAGCAGCCCCAGCCCCCCAGCGGCAGCCTACAATGAGCAGTTCTTC.

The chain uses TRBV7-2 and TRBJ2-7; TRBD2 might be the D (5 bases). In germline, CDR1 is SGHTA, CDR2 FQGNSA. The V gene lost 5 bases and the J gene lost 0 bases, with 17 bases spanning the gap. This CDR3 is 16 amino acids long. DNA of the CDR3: TGTGCCAGCAGCCCTCGGGCGGGTCGAAGCTCCTACGAGCAGTACTTC. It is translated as CASSPRAGRSSYEQYF.

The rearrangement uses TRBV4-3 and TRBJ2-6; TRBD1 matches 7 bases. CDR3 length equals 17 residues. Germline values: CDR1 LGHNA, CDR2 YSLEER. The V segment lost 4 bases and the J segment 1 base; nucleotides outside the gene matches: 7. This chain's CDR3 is CASSPWTGQSGANVLTF. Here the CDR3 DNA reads TGCGCCAGCAGCCCCTGGACAGGCCAATCTGGGGCCAACGTCCTGACTTTC.

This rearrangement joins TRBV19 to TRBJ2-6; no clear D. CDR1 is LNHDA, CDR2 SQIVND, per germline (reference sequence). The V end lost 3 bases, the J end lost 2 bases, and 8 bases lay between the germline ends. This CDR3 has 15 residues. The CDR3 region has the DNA TGTGCCAGTAGTATGATAGGAGCTGGGGCCAACGTCCTGACTTTC. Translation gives CASSMIGAGANVLTF.

The CDR3 loop reads CASSQKGLADNTGELFF. The CDR3 nucleotides read TGTGCCAGCAGCCAGAAGGGACTAGCAGACAACACCGGGGAGCTGTTTTTT. The chain uses TRBV4-2 and TRBJ2-2, with TRBD2 matching over 9 bases. J was trimmed by 2 bases and V by 3 bases; bases with no gene match: 7. Germline-derived CDR1 and CDR2 are LGHNA and YNFKEQ. The CDR3 is made up of 17 amino acids.

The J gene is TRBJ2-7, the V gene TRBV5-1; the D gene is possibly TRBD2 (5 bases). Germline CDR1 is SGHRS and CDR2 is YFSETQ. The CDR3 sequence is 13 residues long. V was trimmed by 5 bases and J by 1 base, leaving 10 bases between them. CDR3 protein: CASSEGNSYEQYF. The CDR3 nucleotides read TGCGCCAGCAGTGAGGGTAATTCCTACGAGCAGTACTTC. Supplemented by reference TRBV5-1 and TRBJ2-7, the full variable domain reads KAGVTQTPRYLIKTRGQQVTLSCSPISGHRSVSWYQQTPGQGLQFLFEYFSETQRNKGNFPGRFSGRQFSNSRSEMNVSTLELGDSALYLCASSEGNSYEQYFGPGTRLTVT.

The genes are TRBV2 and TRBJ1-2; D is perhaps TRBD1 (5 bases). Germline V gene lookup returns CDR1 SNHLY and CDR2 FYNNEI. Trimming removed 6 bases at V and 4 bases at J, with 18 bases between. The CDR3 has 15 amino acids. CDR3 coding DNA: TGTGCCAGCAGCCGGGCAGAAAGGGGCGTCTATGGCTACACCTTC. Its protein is CASSRAERGVYGYTF.

CDR3 residues: CASSMGTSVNNEQFF. In DNA, the CDR3 is TGTGCCAGTAGTATGGGGACTAGCGTCAACAATGAGCAGTTCTTC. V is TRBV19 and J is TRBJ2-1; 10 bases fit TRBD2. The length of the CDR3 is 15 residues. Germline-derived CDR1 and CDR2 are LNHDA and SQIVND (reference sequence). With V trimmed by 3 bases and J by 5 bases, 4 bases remained unmatched.

CDR3 amino acids: CASSAPDRGGEKLFF. Written as DNA, the CDR3 is TGTGCCAGCAGTGCCCCGGACAGGGGAGGTGAAAAACTGTTTTTT. V and J are TRBV6-6 and TRBJ1-4, with 9 bases that match TRBD1. Germline-derived CDR1 and CDR2 are MNHNY and SVGAGI (reference sequence). The CDR3 sequence is 15 residues long. V trimming: 5 bases; J trimming: 7 bases; junction bases outside the gene matches: 8.

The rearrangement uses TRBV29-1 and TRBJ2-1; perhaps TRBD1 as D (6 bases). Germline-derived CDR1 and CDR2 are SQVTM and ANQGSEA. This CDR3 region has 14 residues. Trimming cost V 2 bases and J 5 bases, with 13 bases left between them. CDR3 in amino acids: CSVEWARGNNEQFF. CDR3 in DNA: TGCAGCGTTGAATGGGCGAGGGGGAACAATGAGCAGTTCTTC.

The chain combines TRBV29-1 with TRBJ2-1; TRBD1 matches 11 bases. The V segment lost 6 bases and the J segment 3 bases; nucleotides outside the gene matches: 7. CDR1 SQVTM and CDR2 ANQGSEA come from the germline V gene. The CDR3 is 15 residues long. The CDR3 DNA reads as TGCAGCGTCCTCCGAGGGACAGGGGGCTACAATGAGCAGTTCTTC. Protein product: CSVLRGTGGYNEQFF.

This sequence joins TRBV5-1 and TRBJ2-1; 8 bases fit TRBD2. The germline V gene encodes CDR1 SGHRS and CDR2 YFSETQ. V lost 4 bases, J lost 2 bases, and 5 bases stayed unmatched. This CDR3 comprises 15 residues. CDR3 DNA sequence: TGCGCCAGCAGCCCGCGGGGGGACCCCTACAATGAGCAGTTCTTC. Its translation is CASSPRGDPYNEQFF.

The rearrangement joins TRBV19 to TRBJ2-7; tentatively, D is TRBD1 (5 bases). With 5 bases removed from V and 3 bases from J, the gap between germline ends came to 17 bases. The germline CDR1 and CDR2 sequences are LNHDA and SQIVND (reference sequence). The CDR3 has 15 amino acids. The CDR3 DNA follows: TGTGCCAGTAGTCGGTTAGGGGTAAGAGGCTACGAGCAGTACTTC. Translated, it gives CASSRLGVRGYEQYF.

The CDR3 region is CASSRDSYQETQYF. Written as DNA, the CDR3 is TGCGCCAGCAGCCGGGACAGCTACCAAGAGACCCAGTACTTC. The chain is built from TRBV5-1 and TRBJ2-5; 7 bases match TRBD1. The CDR3 is 14 residues long. The ends lost 4 bases at V and 0 bases at J; junction bases unmatched: 3. Germline assignment: CDR1 SGHRS and CDR2 YFSETQ.

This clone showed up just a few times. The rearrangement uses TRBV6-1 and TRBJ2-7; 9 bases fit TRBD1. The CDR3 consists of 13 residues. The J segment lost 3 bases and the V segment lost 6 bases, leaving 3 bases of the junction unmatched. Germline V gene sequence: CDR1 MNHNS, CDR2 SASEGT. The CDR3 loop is CASRPGQGYEQYF. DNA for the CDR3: TGTGCCAGCAGACCGGGACAGGGCTACGAGCAGTACTTC.

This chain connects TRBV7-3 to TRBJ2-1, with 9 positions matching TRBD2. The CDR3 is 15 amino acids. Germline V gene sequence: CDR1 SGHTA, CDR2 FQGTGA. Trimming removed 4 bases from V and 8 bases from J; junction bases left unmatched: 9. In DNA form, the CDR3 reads TGTGCCAGCAGCTCCAGCGGGAGGAATTTTGATGAGCAGTTCTTC. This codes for CASSSSGRNFDEQFF.

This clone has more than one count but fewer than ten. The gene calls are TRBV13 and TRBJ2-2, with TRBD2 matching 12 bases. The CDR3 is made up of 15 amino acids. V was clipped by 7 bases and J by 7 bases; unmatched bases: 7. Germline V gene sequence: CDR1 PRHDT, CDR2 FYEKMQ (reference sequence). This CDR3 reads CASNERLAGVGELFF. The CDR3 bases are TGTGCCAGCAACGAAAGACTAGCGGGAGTCGGGGAGCTGTTTTTT.

The CDR3 region is CASSPRQGMNTEAFF. As DNA, the CDR3 is TGTGCCAGTAGTCCCAGACAGGGGATGAACACTGAAGCTTTCTTT. The V call is TRBV19, the J call TRBJ1-1; TRBD1 matches 8 bases. The germline V gene has CDR1 LNHDA and CDR2 SQIVND (reference sequence). The CDR3 spans 15 residues. V lost 5 bases, J lost 0 bases, and 5 bases stayed unmatched. Full variable domain (rest looked up from reference TRBV19 and TRBJ1-1): DGGITQSPKYLFRKEGQNVTLSCEQNLNHDAMYWYRQDPGQGLRLIYYSQIVNDFQKGDIAEGYSVSREKKESFPLTVTSAQKNPTAFYLCASSPRQGMNTEAFFGQGTRLTVV.

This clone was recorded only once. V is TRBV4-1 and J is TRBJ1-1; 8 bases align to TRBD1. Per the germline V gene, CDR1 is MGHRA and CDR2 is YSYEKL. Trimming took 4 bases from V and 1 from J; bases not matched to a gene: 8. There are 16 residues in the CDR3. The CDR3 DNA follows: TGCGCCAGCAGCCTCAGCGGTGGGACAGGGAACACTGAAGCTTTCTTT. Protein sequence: CASSLSGGTGNTEAFF.

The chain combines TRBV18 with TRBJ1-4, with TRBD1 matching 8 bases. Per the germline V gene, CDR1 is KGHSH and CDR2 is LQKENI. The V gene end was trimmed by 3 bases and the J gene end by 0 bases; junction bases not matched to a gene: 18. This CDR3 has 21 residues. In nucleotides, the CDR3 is TGTGCCAGCTCACCCGTACCGCGATGGACAGGGACACGTCCAACTAATGAAAAACTGTTTTTT. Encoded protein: CASSPVPRWTGTRPTNEKLFF.

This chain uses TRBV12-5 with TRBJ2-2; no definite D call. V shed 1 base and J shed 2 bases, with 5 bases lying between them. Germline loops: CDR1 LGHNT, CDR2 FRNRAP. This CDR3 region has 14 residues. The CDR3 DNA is TGTGCTAGTGGTTTGGCAGGAAACACCGGGGAGCTGTTTTTT. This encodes CASGLAGNTGELFF.

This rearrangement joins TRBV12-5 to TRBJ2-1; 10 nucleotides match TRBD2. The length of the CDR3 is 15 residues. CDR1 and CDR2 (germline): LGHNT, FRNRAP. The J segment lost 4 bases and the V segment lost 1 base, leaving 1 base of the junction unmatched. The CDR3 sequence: CASGLGTSGYNEQFF. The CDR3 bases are TGTGCTAGTGGTTTGGGGACTAGCGGATACAATGAGCAGTTCTTC.

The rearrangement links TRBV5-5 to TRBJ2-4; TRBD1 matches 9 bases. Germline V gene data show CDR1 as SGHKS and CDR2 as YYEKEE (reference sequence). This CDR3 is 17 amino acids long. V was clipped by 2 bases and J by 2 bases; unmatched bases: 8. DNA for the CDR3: TGTGCCAGCAGCTTCCCGGACAGGGGTGTTACCAAAAACATTCAGTACTTC. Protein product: CASSFPDRGVTKNIQYF.

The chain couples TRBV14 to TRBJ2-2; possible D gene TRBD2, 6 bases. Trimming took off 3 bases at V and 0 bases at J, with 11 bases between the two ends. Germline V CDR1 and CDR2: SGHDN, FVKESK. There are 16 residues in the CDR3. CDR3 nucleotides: TGTGCCAGCAGCCAGGGGACTGCCGCGAACACCGGGGAGCTGTTTTTT. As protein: CASSQGTAANTGELFF.

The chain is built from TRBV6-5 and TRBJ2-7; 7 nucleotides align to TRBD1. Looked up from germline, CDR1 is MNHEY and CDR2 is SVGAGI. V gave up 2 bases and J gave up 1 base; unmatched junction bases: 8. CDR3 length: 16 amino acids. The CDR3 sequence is CASSYAGTAHSYEQYF. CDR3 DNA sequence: TGTGCCAGCAGTTACGCTGGGACAGCCCATTCCTACGAGCAGTACTTC.

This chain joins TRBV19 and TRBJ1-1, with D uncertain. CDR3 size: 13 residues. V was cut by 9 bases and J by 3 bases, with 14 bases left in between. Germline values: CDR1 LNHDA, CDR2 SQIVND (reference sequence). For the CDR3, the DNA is TGTGCCAGCCGTCTCAGTTATTACACTGAAGCTTTCTTT. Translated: CASRLSYYTEAFF. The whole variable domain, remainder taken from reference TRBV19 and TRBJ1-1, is DGGITQSPKYLFRKEGQNVTLSCEQNLNHDAMYWYRQDPGQGLRLIYYSQIVNDFQKGDIAEGYSVSREKKESFPLTVTSAQKNPTAFYLCASRLSYYTEAFFGQGTRLTVV.

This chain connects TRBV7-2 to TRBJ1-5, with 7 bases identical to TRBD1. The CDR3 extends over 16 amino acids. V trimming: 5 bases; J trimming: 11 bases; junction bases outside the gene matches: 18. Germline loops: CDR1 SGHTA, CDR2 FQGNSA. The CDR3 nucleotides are TGTGCCAGCAGCCCTAGGGGGACAGCCCCCTTTGAAGCCCAGCATTTT. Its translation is CASSPRGTAPFEAQHF.

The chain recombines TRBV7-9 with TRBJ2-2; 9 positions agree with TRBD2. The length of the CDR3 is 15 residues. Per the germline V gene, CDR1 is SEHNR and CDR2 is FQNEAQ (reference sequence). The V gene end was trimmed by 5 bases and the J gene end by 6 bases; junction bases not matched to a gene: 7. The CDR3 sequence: CASSPGGLAPGELFF. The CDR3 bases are TGTGCCAGCAGCCCAGGGGGACTAGCACCCGGGGAGCTGTTTTTT.